The present T cell receptor beta chain was sequenced within a study of blood T cell repertoires in COVID-19. Overall study: PBMCs, B-cell-depleted T cells, or T cells provided the cDNA or gDNA that made up the material.

As processed by the authors: Counts of nucleated cells, estimated from reference gene primer amplification, were obtained. TCRdb keeps only in-frame clones here, not all; method: immunoSEQ multiplex PCR. That table is the source of V, J and clone size, and D and trimming were worked out from the DNA. The data hold under 200,000 clones, with under 90% observed a single time. There are a few counts of this clone. Donors in Cohort 3 who had recovered were those with two negative PCRs, healthcare professional clearance, or resolution of their symptoms. Per germline, CDR1 SGHAT and CDR2 FQNNGV. The CDR3 is made up of 15 amino acids. Trimming stripped 1 base from V and 4 bases from J, with 11 bases between.

The receptor was isolated from a woman aged 45-59 years who had recovered from COVID-19. The J gene is TRBJ2-1, the V gene TRBV11-2, with a tentative D call TRBD2 (5 bases). Sequenced material: PBMCs or T cells enriched from blood (not recorded which). The CDR3 coding sequence is TGTGCCAGCAGCTTAGGGCTAGCAGATTACAATGAGCAGTTCTTC. This encodes CASSLGLADYNEQFF.